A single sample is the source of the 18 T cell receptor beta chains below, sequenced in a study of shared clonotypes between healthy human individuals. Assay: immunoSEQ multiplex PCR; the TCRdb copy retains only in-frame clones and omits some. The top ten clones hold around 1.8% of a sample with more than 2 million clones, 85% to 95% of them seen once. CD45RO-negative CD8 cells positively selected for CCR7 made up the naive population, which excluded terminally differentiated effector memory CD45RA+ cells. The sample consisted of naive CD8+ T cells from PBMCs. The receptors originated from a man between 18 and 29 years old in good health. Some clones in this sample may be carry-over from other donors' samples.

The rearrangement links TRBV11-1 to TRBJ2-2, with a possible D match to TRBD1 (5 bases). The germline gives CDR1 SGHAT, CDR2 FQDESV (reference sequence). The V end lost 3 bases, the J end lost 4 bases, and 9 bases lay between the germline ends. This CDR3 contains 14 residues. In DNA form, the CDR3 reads TGTGCCAGCAGCTTCTCAGGGATCACCGGGGAGCTGTTTTTT. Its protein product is CASSFSGITGELFF.

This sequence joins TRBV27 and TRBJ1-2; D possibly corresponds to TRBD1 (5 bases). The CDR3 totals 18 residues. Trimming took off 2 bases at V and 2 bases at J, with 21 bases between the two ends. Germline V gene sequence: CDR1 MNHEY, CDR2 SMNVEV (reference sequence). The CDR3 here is CASSLQVRDPRRNYGYTF. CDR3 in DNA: TGTGCCAGCAGTTTACAAGTTCGGGACCCCCGGCGAAACTATGGCTACACCTTC.

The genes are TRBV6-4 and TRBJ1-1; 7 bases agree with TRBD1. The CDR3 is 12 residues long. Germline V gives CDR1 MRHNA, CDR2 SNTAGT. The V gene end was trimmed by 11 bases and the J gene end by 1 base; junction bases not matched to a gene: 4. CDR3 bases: TGTGCCGGACAGGAGCAGAACACTGAAGCTTTCTTT. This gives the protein CAGQEQNTEAFF.

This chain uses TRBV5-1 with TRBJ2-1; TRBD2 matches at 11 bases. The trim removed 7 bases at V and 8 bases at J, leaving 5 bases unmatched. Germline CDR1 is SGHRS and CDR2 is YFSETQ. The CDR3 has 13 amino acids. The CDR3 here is CASSGLAVDEQFF. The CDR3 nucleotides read TGCGCCAGCTCGGGACTAGCGGTCGATGAGCAGTTCTTC.

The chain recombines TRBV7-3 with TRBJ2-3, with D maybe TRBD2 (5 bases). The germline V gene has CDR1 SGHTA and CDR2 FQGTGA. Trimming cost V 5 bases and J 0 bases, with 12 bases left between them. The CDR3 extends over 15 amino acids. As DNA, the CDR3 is TGTGCCAGCAGCGCAGGAGGAATGAGCACAGATACGCAGTATTTT. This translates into CASSAGGMSTDTQYF. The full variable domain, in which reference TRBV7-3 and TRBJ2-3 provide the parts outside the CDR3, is GAGVSQTPSNKVTEKGKYVELRCDPISGHTALYWYRQSLGQGPEFLIYFQGTGAADDSGLPNDRFFAVRPEGSVSTLKIQRTERGDSAVYLCASSAGGMSTDTQYFGPGTRLTVL.

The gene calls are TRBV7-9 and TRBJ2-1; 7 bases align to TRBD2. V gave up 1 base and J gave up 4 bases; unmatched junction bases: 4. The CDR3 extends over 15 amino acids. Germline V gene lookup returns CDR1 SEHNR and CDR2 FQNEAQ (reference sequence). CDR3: CASSLDLAEYNEQFF. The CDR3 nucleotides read TGTGCCAGCAGCTTAGATCTAGCGGAATACAATGAGCAGTTCTTC.

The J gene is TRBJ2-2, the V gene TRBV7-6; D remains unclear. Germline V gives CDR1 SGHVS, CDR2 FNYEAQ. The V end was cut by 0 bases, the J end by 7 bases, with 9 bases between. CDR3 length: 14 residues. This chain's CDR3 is CASSLALADGELFF. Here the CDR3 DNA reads TGTGCCAGCAGCTTAGCCCTGGCGGACGGGGAGCTGTTTTTT. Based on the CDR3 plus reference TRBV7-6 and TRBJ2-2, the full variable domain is GAGVSQSPRYKVTKRGQDVALRCDPISGHVSLYWYRQALGQGPEFLTYFNYEAQQDKSGLPNDRFSAERPEGSISTLTIQRTEQRDSAMYRCASSLALADGELFFGEGSRLTVL.

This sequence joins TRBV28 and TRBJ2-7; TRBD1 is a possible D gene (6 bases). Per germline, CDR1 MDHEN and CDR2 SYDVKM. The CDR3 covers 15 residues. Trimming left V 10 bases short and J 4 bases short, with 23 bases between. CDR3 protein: CAIQQGTAPRYEQYF. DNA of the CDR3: TGTGCCATTCAACAGGGCACAGCCCCTAGGTACGAGCAGTACTTC.

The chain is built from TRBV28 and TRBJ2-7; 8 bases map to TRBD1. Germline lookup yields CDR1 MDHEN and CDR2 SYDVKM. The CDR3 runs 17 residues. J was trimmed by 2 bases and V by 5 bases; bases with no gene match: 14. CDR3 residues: CASSGTGSSSGTYEQYF. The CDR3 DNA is TGTGCCAGCAGTGGGACAGGCTCCAGCAGTGGTACCTACGAGCAGTACTTC.

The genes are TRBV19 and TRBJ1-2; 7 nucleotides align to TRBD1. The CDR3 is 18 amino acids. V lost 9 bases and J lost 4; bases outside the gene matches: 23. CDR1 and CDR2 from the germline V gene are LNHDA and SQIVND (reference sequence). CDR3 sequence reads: CASSGQGQMLLSTYGYTF. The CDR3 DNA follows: TGTGCCAGCAGTGGCCAGGGACAGATGTTGCTTTCCACCTATGGCTACACCTTC.

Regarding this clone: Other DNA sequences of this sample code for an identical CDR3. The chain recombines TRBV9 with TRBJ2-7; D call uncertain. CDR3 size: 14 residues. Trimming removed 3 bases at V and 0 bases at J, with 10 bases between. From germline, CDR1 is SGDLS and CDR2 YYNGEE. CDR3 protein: CASSADRSSYEQYF. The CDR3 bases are TGTGCCAGCAGCGCCGATAGGAGCTCCTACGAGCAGTACTTC.

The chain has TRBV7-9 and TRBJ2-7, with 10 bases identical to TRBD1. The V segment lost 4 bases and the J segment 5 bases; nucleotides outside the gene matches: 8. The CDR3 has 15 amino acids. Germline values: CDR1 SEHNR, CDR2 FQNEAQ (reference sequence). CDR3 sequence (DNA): TGTGCCAGCAGCTCGACAGGGGGCGCTTTCCACGAGCAGTACTTC. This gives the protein CASSSTGGAFHEQYF.

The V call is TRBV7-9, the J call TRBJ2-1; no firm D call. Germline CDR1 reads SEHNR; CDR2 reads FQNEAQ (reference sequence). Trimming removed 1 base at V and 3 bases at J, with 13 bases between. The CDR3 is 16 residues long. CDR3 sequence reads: CASSLVATKIYNEQFF. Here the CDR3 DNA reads TGTGCCAGCAGCTTAGTGGCCACCAAGATCTACAATGAGCAGTTCTTC. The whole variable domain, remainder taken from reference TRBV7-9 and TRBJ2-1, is DTGVSQNPRHKITKRGQNVTFRCDPISEHNRLYWYRQTLGQGPEFLTYFQNEAQLEKSRLLSDRFSAERPKGSFSTLEIQRTEQGDSAMYLCASSLVATKIYNEQFFGPGTRLTVL.

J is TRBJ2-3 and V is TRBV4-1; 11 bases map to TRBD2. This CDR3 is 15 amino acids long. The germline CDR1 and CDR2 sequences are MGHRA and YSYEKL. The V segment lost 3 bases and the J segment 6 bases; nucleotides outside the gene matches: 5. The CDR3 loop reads CASSQIAGGTDTQYF. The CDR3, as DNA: TGCGCCAGCAGCCAGATAGCGGGAGGGACCGATACGCAGTATTTT.

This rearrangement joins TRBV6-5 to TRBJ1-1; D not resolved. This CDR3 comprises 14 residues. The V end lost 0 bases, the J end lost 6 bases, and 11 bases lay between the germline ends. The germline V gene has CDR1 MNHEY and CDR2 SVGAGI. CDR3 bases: TGTGCCAGCAGTTACTCTGCCTTTAGCGCTGAAGCTTTCTTT. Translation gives CASSYSAFSAEAFF.

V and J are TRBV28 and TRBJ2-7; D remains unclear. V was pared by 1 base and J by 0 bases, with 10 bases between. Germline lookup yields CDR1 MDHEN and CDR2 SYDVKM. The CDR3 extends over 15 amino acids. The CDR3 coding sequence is TGTGCCAGCAGTTTATTACTCGCCAGCTCCTACGAGCAGTACTTC. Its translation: CASSLLLASSYEQYF.

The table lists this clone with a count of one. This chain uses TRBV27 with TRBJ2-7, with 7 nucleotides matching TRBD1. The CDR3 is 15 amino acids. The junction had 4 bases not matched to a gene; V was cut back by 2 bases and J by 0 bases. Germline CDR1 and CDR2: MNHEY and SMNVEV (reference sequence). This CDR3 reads CASSLMTGSSYEQYF. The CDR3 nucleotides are TGTGCCAGCAGTTTAATGACAGGGAGCTCCTACGAGCAGTACTTC.

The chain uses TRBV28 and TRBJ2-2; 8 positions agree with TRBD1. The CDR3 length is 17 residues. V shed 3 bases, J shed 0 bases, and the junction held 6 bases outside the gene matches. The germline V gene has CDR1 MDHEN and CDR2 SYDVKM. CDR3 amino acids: CASSLVPGQANTGELFF. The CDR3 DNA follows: TGTGCCAGCAGTTTGGTCCCGGGACAGGCGAACACCGGGGAGCTGTTTTTT.